This TCR beta chain was recovered during a study of spatial heterogeneity in lung cancer. Study in general: More beta-chain than alpha-chain sequences were consistently detected.

The time point was: sample taken at primary tumor resection. Sequencing of whole RNA from tumor, nontumor lung or frozen PBMC involved no sorting. The donors were 55 to 80 patients with non-small cell lung cancer that was early-stage and untreated. TCRdb reprocessed the 5' RACE reads via MiXCR and lists one record per CDR3 protein. This sample has about 82,000 distinct CDR3 sequences, with 10% to 15% found just once. The CDR3 has 13 amino acids. V was clipped by 11 bases and J by 4 bases; unmatched bases: 7. Looked up from germline, CDR1 is SGHAT and CDR2 is FQNNGV. Study-wide points: Ubiquitous expanded tumor TCRs appeared in blood more at resection than follow-up.

The table lists this clonotype with many counts. What it recognizes is unknown. The input for sequencing was PBMCs, taken at surgery. The receptor comes from a male donor with early-stage non-small cell lung cancer. The rearrangement joins TRBV11-2 to TRBJ2-2; 7 nucleotides agree with TRBD2. CDR3: CAPLTSFTGELFF. CDR3 DNA: TGTGCCCCCTTGACTAGCTTCACCGGGGAGCTGTTTTTT.